The rows below give T cell receptor beta chains drawn from one sample of a study of regulatory T cells in long-lasting Graves disease. Via MiXCR, TCRdb re-called the multiplex PCR reads, giving one row per CDR3 protein. The top ten hold around a quarter of the sample, which has fewer than 550,000 distinct CDR3 sequences, 16% seen once. A further study also used this sample, focusing on T cells in Graves' hyperthyroidism and ophthalmopathy.

This sample comprised peripheral blood mononuclear cells (PBMCs), obtained at new diagnosis, from a patient treated with antithyroid drugs. All receptors derive from a woman under 30 with Graves disease. Each CDR3 is given with its conserved first and last residue. The order of the fields is D gene, J gene, clone size, V gene, CDR3 protein, CDR3 DNA. D genes are given only for firm matches. Size tells how often a clone was seen (once, few, many) or the class of an expanded clone, and some rows leave it out.

d_gene: TRBD2; j_gene: TRBJ2-5; abundance: -; v_gene: TRBV7-9; CDR3aa: CASSLGTSEQETQYF; CDR3nt: TGTGCCAGCAGCTTAGGGACTAGCGAACAAGAGACCCAGTACTTC
d_gene: TRBD1; j_gene: TRBJ1-2; abundance: -; v_gene: TRBV10-3; CDR3aa: CAISGTGGGYTF; CDR3nt: TGTGCCATCAGTGGAACAGGGGGTGGCTACACCTTC
d_gene: -; j_gene: TRBJ2-1; abundance: -; v_gene: TRBV30; CDR3aa: CAWSEQGGRVYNEQFF; CDR3nt: TGTGCCTGGAGCGAACAGGGAGGGAGGGTATACAATGAGCAGTTCTTC
d_gene: -; j_gene: TRBJ2-1; abundance: -; v_gene: TRBV4-1; CDR3aa: CASSPQHNEQFF; CDR3nt: TGCGCCAGCAGCCCCCAGCACAATGAGCAGTTCTTC
d_gene: -; j_gene: TRBJ2-7; abundance: few; v_gene: TRBV12-3/TRBV12-4; CDR3aa: CASNKPGDPWYEQYF; CDR3nt: TGTGCCAGCAATAAACCAGGGGACCCCTGGTACGAGCAGTACTTC
d_gene: TRBD2; j_gene: TRBJ2-7; abundance: -; v_gene: TRBV4-2; CDR3aa: CASSTSGRASYEQYF; CDR3nt: TGTGCCAGCAGCACGAGCGGGAGGGCCTCCTACGAGCAGTACTTC
d_gene: -; j_gene: TRBJ2-2; abundance: few; v_gene: TRBV2; CDR3aa: CASRINTGELFF; CDR3nt: TGTGCCAGCCGAATAAACACCGGGGAGCTGTTTTTT
d_gene: -; j_gene: TRBJ2-1; abundance: many; v_gene: TRBV20-1; CDR3aa: CSARALVGNEQFF; CDR3nt: TGCAGTGCTAGAGCTTTGGTGGGTAATGAGCAGTTCTTC
d_gene: -; j_gene: TRBJ2-3; abundance: many; v_gene: TRBV7-2; CDR3aa: CASSNGALMDTQYF; CDR3nt: TGTGCCAGCAGCAACGGGGCATTGATGGATACGCAGTATTTT
d_gene: -; j_gene: TRBJ1-2; abundance: many; v_gene: TRBV28; CDR3aa: CASRTYPPGGYTF; CDR3nt: TGTGCCAGCAGAACATACCCTCCCGGGGGCTACACCTTC
d_gene: -; j_gene: TRBJ1-5; abundance: few; v_gene: TRBV19; CDR3aa: CASSIDPRGNQPQHF; CDR3nt: TGTGCCAGTAGTATAGATCCTCGGGGGAATCAGCCCCAGCATTTT
d_gene: -; j_gene: TRBJ1-3; abundance: -; v_gene: TRBV27; CDR3aa: CASSLTGRVSGNTIYF; CDR3nt: TGTGCCAGCAGCCTTACAGGGAGGGTTTCTGGAAACACCATATATTTT
d_gene: -; j_gene: TRBJ2-5; abundance: many; v_gene: TRBV14; CDR3aa: CASSPLGSGSQETQYF; CDR3nt: TGTGCCAGCAGCCCCTTGGGAAGTGGAAGCCAAGAGACCCAGTACTTC
d_gene: TRBD2; j_gene: TRBJ2-1; abundance: -; v_gene: TRBV12-3/TRBV12-4; CDR3aa: CASSLISGRVGEQFF; CDR3nt: TGTGCCAGCAGTTTAATCAGCGGGAGGGTTGGTGAGCAGTTCTTC
d_gene: -; j_gene: TRBJ2-2; abundance: many; v_gene: TRBV20-1; CDR3aa: CSATGGDPSIAGELFF; CDR3nt: TGCAGTGCTACCGGCGGGGACCCGAGTATTGCCGGGGAGCTGTTTTTT
d_gene: TRBD1; j_gene: TRBJ2-5; abundance: many; v_gene: TRBV11-1; CDR3aa: CASSLGDRGFQETQYF; CDR3nt: TGTGCCAGCAGCTTAGGGGACAGGGGCTTCCAAGAGACCCAGTACTTC
d_gene: TRBD2; j_gene: TRBJ2-7; abundance: many; v_gene: TRBV29-1; CDR3aa: CSVVESGSVEQYF; CDR3nt: TGCAGCGTTGTTGAGAGCGGGAGTGTCGAGCAGTACTTC
d_gene: TRBD1; j_gene: TRBJ2-3; abundance: many; v_gene: TRBV6-2/TRBV6-3; CDR3aa: CASSYDRGTTDTQYF; CDR3nt: TGTGCCAGCAGTTACGACAGGGGAACCACAGATACGCAGTATTTT
d_gene: TRBD2; j_gene: TRBJ2-1; abundance: -; v_gene: TRBV7-9; CDR3aa: CASSSSGRAPNEQFF; CDR3nt: TGTGCCAGCAGCTCTAGCGGGAGGGCTCCTAATGAGCAGTTCTTC
d_gene: TRBD1; j_gene: TRBJ2-6; abundance: -; v_gene: TRBV6-9; CDR3aa: CASSSGTGGIGGANVLTF; CDR3nt: TGTGCCAGCAGTTCCGGGACAGGGGGTATCGGTGGGGCCAACGTCCTGACTTTC
d_gene: -; j_gene: TRBJ1-2; abundance: many; v_gene: TRBV28; CDR3aa: CASSLSDYYGYTF; CDR3nt: TGTGCCAGCAGTTTATCAGATTACTATGGCTACACCTTC
d_gene: -; j_gene: TRBJ2-7; abundance: many; v_gene: TRBV18; CDR3aa: CASSPKWEQYF; CDR3nt: TGTGCCAGCTCACCTAAGTGGGAGCAGTACTTC
d_gene: TRBD2; j_gene: TRBJ2-7; abundance: few; v_gene: TRBV5-5; CDR3aa: CASSLTSGGVYEQYF; CDR3nt: TGTGCCAGCAGCTTAACTAGCGGCGGGGTCTACGAGCAGTACTTC
d_gene: TRBD2; j_gene: TRBJ2-5; abundance: few; v_gene: TRBV29-1; CDR3aa: CSGAGTSLVETQYF; CDR3nt: TGCAGCGGAGCCGGGACTAGCTTAGTAGAGACCCAGTACTTC
d_gene: -; j_gene: TRBJ2-1; abundance: many; v_gene: TRBV24-1; CDR3aa: CATSDPTGPSYNEQFF; CDR3nt: TGTGCCACCAGTGACCCAACAGGGCCCTCCTACAATGAGCAGTTCTTC
d_gene: -; j_gene: TRBJ2-5; abundance: few; v_gene: TRBV4-3; CDR3aa: CASSQDRPPSRQETQYF; CDR3nt: TGCGCCAGCAGCCAAGACAGGCCGCCCTCACGGCAAGAGACCCAGTACTTC
d_gene: -; j_gene: TRBJ1-1; abundance: -; v_gene: TRBV18; CDR3aa: CASSPTVGPGTEAFF; CDR3nt: TGTGCCAGCTCACCAACCGTGGGCCCCGGCACTGAAGCTTTCTTT
d_gene: -; j_gene: TRBJ2-1; abundance: many; v_gene: TRBV11-1; CDR3aa: CASSWSADNEQFF; CDR3nt: TGTGCCAGCAGCTGGTCCGCAGACAATGAGCAGTTCTTC
d_gene: TRBD2; j_gene: TRBJ2-1; abundance: many; v_gene: TRBV6-1; CDR3aa: CASSRLAGEPNEQFF; CDR3nt: TGTGCCAGCAGTAGACTAGCGGGAGAGCCAAATGAGCAGTTCTTC
d_gene: -; j_gene: TRBJ1-1; abundance: few; v_gene: TRBV19; CDR3aa: CASSIGGGTEAFF; CDR3nt: TGTGCCAGTAGTATTGGAGGGGGCACTGAAGCTTTCTTT
d_gene: TRBD2; j_gene: TRBJ2-5; abundance: many; v_gene: TRBV6-1; CDR3aa: CASSGYLAGVVETQYF; CDR3nt: TGTGCCAGCAGTGGCTACCTAGCGGGAGTAGTTGAGACCCAGTACTTC
d_gene: -; j_gene: TRBJ2-4; abundance: many; v_gene: TRBV7-2; CDR3aa: CASSFRGSGGNIQYF; CDR3nt: TGTGCCAGCAGCTTCCGTGGGTCGGGTGGCAACATTCAGTACTTC
d_gene: -; j_gene: TRBJ1-6; abundance: -; v_gene: TRBV6-2/TRBV6-3; CDR3aa: CASSSRGSPLHF; CDR3nt: TGTGCCAGCAGTTCCAGGGGTTCACCCCTCCACTTT
d_gene: TRBD2; j_gene: TRBJ2-7; abundance: -; v_gene: TRBV20-1; CDR3aa: CSAREKTSGSFYEQYF; CDR3nt: TGCAGTGCTAGAGAAAAGACTAGCGGGAGCTTCTACGAGCAGTACTTC
d_gene: TRBD2; j_gene: TRBJ2-1; abundance: many; v_gene: TRBV28; CDR3aa: CASSPGTSGEQFF; CDR3nt: TGTGCCAGCAGTCCAGGGACTAGCGGAGAGCAGTTCTTC
d_gene: -; j_gene: TRBJ1-1; abundance: -; v_gene: TRBV4-1; CDR3aa: CASSQGGLGGTEAFF; CDR3nt: TGCGCCAGCAGCCAAGGAGGCCTTGGGGGCACTGAAGCTTTCTTT
d_gene: TRBD1; j_gene: TRBJ2-7; abundance: many; v_gene: TRBV20-1; CDR3aa: CSAAPGQGALSEQYF; CDR3nt: TGCAGTGCGGCACCGGGACAGGGGGCGCTTTCCGAGCAGTACTTC
d_gene: -; j_gene: TRBJ2-7; abundance: many; v_gene: TRBV7-8; CDR3aa: CASSLGGASYEQYF; CDR3nt: TGTGCCAGCAGCTTAGGAGGGGCCAGTTACGAGCAGTACTTC
d_gene: TRBD1; j_gene: TRBJ1-5; abundance: few; v_gene: TRBV13; CDR3aa: CASSTGQGGQPQHF; CDR3nt: TGTGCCAGCAGCACAGGACAGGGTGGTCAGCCCCAGCATTTT
d_gene: -; j_gene: TRBJ2-7; abundance: many; v_gene: TRBV7-8; CDR3aa: CASSPTQTGDLDEQYF; CDR3nt: TGTGCCAGCAGCCCTACGCAGACAGGTGACCTCGACGAGCAGTACTTC
d_gene: -; j_gene: TRBJ1-3; abundance: -; v_gene: TRBV20-1; CDR3aa: CSASEGLSGNTIYF; CDR3nt: TGCAGTGCTAGTGAAGGCCTCTCTGGAAACACCATATATTTT